This T cell receptor beta chain was obtained from a study of spatial heterogeneity in lung cancer. Study context: The count of detected beta-chain sequences consistently exceeded that of alpha-chain sequences. A strong correlation was found between TCR transcript counts in tumor regions and a T cell module score derived from matched bulk RNA-seq. Points from the study as a whole: The study found that expanded intratumoral alpha and beta TCR counts tracked tumor mutation counts. The estimate shows that only approximately 7% of tumor T cells were covered for alpha and 13% for beta chains.

This clonotype appeared many times. Its antigen is not identified. Within a library made for alpha chains, this beta chain is off target, and its count is uninformative. V was cut by 3 bases and J by 0 bases, with 18 bases left in between. The germline CDR1 and CDR2 sequences are DFQATT and SNEGSKA (reference sequence). The CDR3 spans 16 residues. TCRdb redid the calling of the 5' RACE reads with MiXCR, one entry per CDR3 protein. The sample carries approximately 15,000 distinct CDR3 sequences, approximately 4.5% recorded once. The time point here: sample taken at primary tumor resection. V gene TRBV20-1 combines with J gene TRBJ2-7; D assignment may be TRBD1 or TRBD2 (5 bases each). The sequences come from lung tumor tissue, collected at surgery. The TCR was taken from a female donor with early-stage non-small cell lung cancer. The CDR3 reads CSASGGPGSYSYEQYF. The CDR3 DNA is TGCAGTGCTAGTGGGGGTCCGGGATCCTACTCCTACGAGCAGTACTTC.